This paragraph covers one T cell receptor (beta chain) sequence. Its antigen is undetermined. MiXCR, run by TCRdb on the 5' RACE reads, gives a single entry per CDR3 protein. The sample shows over 25,000 distinct CDR3 sequences, roughly 4.3% of them seen only once. This entry comes from a study of early T cells in non-severe SARS-CoV-2 infection. Study findings and constraints: Anti-spike CD8 responses were favored in VDJdb matching, and private and CD4 specificities were missed.

Trimming removed 2 bases at V and 0 bases at J, with 11 bases between. CDR3 length: 16 amino acids. The V gene's germline CDR1 is SNHLY and CDR2 FYNNEI. This sequence originates from an adult who was a healthcare worker with PCR-confirmed SARS-CoV-2 infection or an uninfected control (not recorded which). The sample taken for sequencing was whole blood. The chain couples TRBV2 to TRBJ1-3; no firm D call. CDR3 sequence reads: CASSERHLSSGNTIYF. CDR3 nucleotides: TGTGCCAGCAGTGAAAGACACCTAAGCTCTGGAAACACCATATATTTT.